The clone carrying this T cell receptor (beta chain) was seen a handful of times. Its antigen is unidentified. The sample comes from a study of cytomegalovirus exposure and HLA in healthy donors. Study-wide context: Most donors, about 77% of approximately 400 genotyped, fell in the Caucasian-associated ancestry cluster.

Regarding the study as a whole: Serostatus for CMV was the only available immune exposure information. Likely technical artifact: a cluster of highly shared sequence variants. Prediction of most subjects' HLA-A and HLA-B alleles by TCR beta sequences was reportedly accurate.

The CDR3 length is 15 residues. Germline lookup yields CDR1 SGDLS and CDR2 YYNGEE. Trimming pared 2 bases from V and 6 bases from J, leaving 15 bases between. With 60 Vbeta and 13 Jbeta primers, the PCR was carried out. The data were produced by immunoSEQ multiplex PCR, yet TCRdb's version contains in-frame clones alone and is incomplete. This table holds about 160,000 clones, roughly 84% found once. The chain has TRBV9 and TRBJ2-4; D may be TRBD2 (7 bases). The sequenced material came from PBMCs. The receptor was isolated from a woman aged 18-30 years in good health and CMV-seronegative. CDR3 in amino acids: CASSVTAGARNIQYF. The CDR3 DNA follows: TGTGCCAGCAGCGTTACGGCGGGGGCGCGAAACATTCAGTACTTC.